The clone carrying this T cell receptor (beta chain) was picked up many times. What it binds is unknown. The CDR3 goes on 3 residues after the read ends, and that part is filled in from the germline J gene. Germline assignment: CDR1 SEHNR and CDR2 FQNEAQ (reference sequence). The CDR3 runs 14 residues. The V end was cut by 5 bases, the J end by 8 bases, with 15 bases between. The sample belongs to a study of T cell clonality in common variable immunodeficiency. Libraries were prepared by immunoSEQ multiplex PCR; TCRdb keeps only in-frame clonotypes and omits some of them. This sample shows about 81,000 clones and no singletons; 0.65% to 0.8% rests with the ten largest. Study findings and constraints: CVID subjects showed higher TCRbeta clonality than healthy controls. Fewer TCRbeta clones were shared among CVID subjects than controls.

The sequence was obtained from a person between 18 and 69 years old in good health. The sequenced material came from peripheral blood mononuclear cells. The chain uses TRBV7-9 and TRBJ1-4, with D perhaps matching TRBD1 (6 bases). CDR3 protein: CASSPRGGLEKLFF. CDR3 bases read: TGTGCCAGCAGCCCGAGGGGGGGGCTGGAAAAA.